The 14 T cell receptor beta chains below all came from one sample that was sequenced in a study of early stage breast cancer tumors. Assay: immunoSEQ multiplex PCR; the TCRdb copy retains only in-frame clones and omits some. The sample shows about 72,000 clones, more than 60% of them seen only once. The sequenced sample was blood. The receptors derive from a person in their sixties with breast cancer.

This chain joins TRBV9 and TRBJ2-4, with D unclear. Germline V CDR1 and CDR2: SGDLS, YYNGEE. Trimming removed 2 bases at V and 0 bases at J, with 12 bases between. This CDR3 comprises 16 residues. CDR3 nucleotides: TGTGCCAGCAGCGTTTCTCCAGAGGCAGCCAAAAACATTCAGTACTTC. Amino acids: CASSVSPEAAKNIQYF.

The chain carries TRBV25-1 and TRBJ1-6, with D possibly TRBD1 on 5 matching bases. Germline CDR1 and CDR2: MGHDK and SYGVNS. CDR3 length equals 15 residues. V was cut by 10 bases and J by 2 bases, with 15 bases left in between. CDR3 loop: CATRGVGAYNSPLHF. CDR3 sequence (DNA): TGTGCCACCCGGGGGGTGGGAGCCTATAATTCACCCCTCCACTTT.

The chain has TRBV10-3 and TRBJ2-1, with 9 bases aligning to TRBD1. CDR1 is ENHRY, CDR2 SYGVKD, per germline. The CDR3 length is 15 residues. The V and J ends lost 10 bases and 2 bases, in that order; junction bases with no gene match: 9. The DNA for the CDR3 is TGTGCCACCAGGGACAGGGAAAAAACCTACAATGAGCAGTTCTTC. It is translated as CATRDREKTYNEQFF.

The chain combines TRBV28 with TRBJ1-3; 9 positions agree with TRBD1. CDR3 length equals 14 residues. Germline V lookup: CDR1 MDHEN, CDR2 SYDVKM. V lost 2 bases, J lost 7 bases, and 3 bases stayed unmatched. As DNA, the CDR3 is TGTGCCAGCAGTTTAACAGGGGGCACCAACACCATATATTTT. It encodes CASSLTGGTNTIYF.

The rearrangement links TRBV11-2 to TRBJ2-5; 7 bases are a match to TRBD1. The CDR3 spans 16 residues. V dropped 4 bases and J dropped 1; count of bases not matched to a gene: 9. Germline loops: CDR1 SGHAT, CDR2 FQNNGV. CDR3 in DNA: TGTGCCAGCAGCTCGCCCAGACGACAGGGCCAAGAGACCCAGTACTTC. This sequence encodes CASSSPRRQGQETQYF.

The CDR3 here is CASTRTRQTQETQYF. DNA for the CDR3: TGTGCCAGCACCCGAACCCGCCAGACACAAGAGACCCAGTACTTC. The chain combines TRBV2 with TRBJ2-5, with D unclear. V was trimmed by 7 bases and J by 2 bases, leaving 17 bases between them. The CDR3 is 15 amino acids. Germline values: CDR1 SNHLY, CDR2 FYNNEI.

V and J are TRBV7-9 and TRBJ1-1; weak D call: TRBD1 (6 bases). The germline V gene has CDR1 SEHNR and CDR2 FQNEAQ (reference sequence). This CDR3 contains 14 residues. V was trimmed by 4 bases and J by 3 bases, leaving 12 bases between them. Written as DNA, the CDR3 is TGTGCCAGCAGCTCGCCCACAGGGTACACTGAAGCTTTCTTT. Amino acid sequence: CASSSPTGYTEAFF.

In this sample, this clone turned up once. This chain links TRBV5-1 with TRBJ1-4, with TRBD1 matching over 10 bases. CDR1 and CDR2 from the germline V gene are SGHRS and YFSETQ. The length of the CDR3 is 16 residues. V shed 4 bases and J 8 bases; nucleotides not matched to a gene: 11. The CDR3 protein is CASSHGMTGGFEKLFF. CDR3 nucleotides: TGCGCCAGCAGCCACGGAATGACAGGGGGCTTCGAAAAACTGTTTTTT.

In this sample, this clone turned up a few times. In nucleotides, the CDR3 is TGTGCCAGTAGTGAGGGACACACAAATTCACCCCTCCACTTT. Its protein is CASSEGHTNSPLHF. This chain joins TRBV19 and TRBJ1-6; D is perhaps TRBD1 (6 bases). The CDR3 covers 14 residues. Germline CDR1 reads LNHDA; CDR2 reads SQIVND (reference sequence). Trimming left V 5 bases short and J 7 bases short, with 12 bases between.

The CDR3 sequence is CASSPGTASSYEQYF. CDR3 nucleotide sequence: TGTGCCAGCAGCCCCGGGACTGCCAGCTCCTACGAGCAGTACTTC. V is TRBV5-4 and J is TRBJ2-7, with D possibly being TRBD2 (6 bases). The CDR3 consists of 15 residues. CDR1 and CDR2 (germline): SGHNT, YYREEE (reference sequence). V was shortened by 4 bases and J by 0 bases, with 14 bases between the two germline ends.

This clone is a singleton in its sample. This chain joins TRBV27 and TRBJ2-7, with 9 bases that match TRBD1. The CDR3 is made up of 14 amino acids. Germline V CDR1 and CDR2: MNHEY, SMNVEV (reference sequence). The V gene end was trimmed by 2 bases and the J gene end by 2 bases; junction bases not matched to a gene: 1. The CDR3 is CASSLTGGAYEQYF. DNA for the CDR3: TGTGCCAGCAGTTTAACAGGGGGCGCCTACGAGCAGTACTTC.

The chain joins TRBV11-1 to TRBJ1-2; 7 nucleotides match TRBD1. Per the germline V gene, CDR1 is SGHAT and CDR2 is FQDESV (reference sequence). The CDR3 contains 14 residues. V lost 2 bases and J lost 3; bases outside the gene matches: 3. The CDR3 bases are TGTGCCAGCAGCTTATCAACAGGGGACTATGGCTACACCTTC. Amino acids: CASSLSTGDYGYTF.

The gene calls are TRBV20-1 and TRBJ2-5, with unresolved D. Germline lookup yields CDR1 DFQATT and CDR2 SNEGSKA (reference sequence). Trimming shortened V by 2 bases and J by 5 bases, and 3 bases separated the two germline ends. There are 10 residues in the CDR3. CDR3 residues: CSARLETQYF. The CDR3 DNA is TGCAGTGCTAGATTGGAGACCCAGTACTTC.

This clone was picked up a small number of times. The chain is built from TRBV7-8 and TRBJ2-7; D remains ambiguous. CDR1 is SGHVS, CDR2 FQNEAQ, per germline. V was trimmed by 2 bases and J by 3 bases, leaving 11 bases between them. The CDR3 spans 14 residues. CDR3 in amino acids: CASSLSTNLYEQYF. The CDR3 nucleotides are TGTGCCAGCAGCTTATCAACGAACCTCTACGAGCAGTACTTC.